These T cell receptor beta chains were read from a single sample in a study of T cell responses to AZD1222 COVID-19 vaccine. Generated by immunoSEQ multiplex PCR, the TCRdb table keeps only in-frame clones and is missing some. The sample lists 120,000 or so clones, 87% seen once, with 1.4% to 1.5% in the top ten. The starting material was peripheral blood, obtained on day 0 of AZD1222 vaccination. The receptor set was obtained from an adult in good health. Each CDR3 is given with its conserved first and last residue. Expanded clones are given a class, and other clones once, few, many or no size at all.

clone size | J gene | V gene | CDR3 protein
. | TRBJ1-4 | TRBV7-2 | CASSLPWDRATNEKLFF
. | TRBJ2-7 | TRBV6-5 | CASSYDRSPSYEQYF
. | TRBJ2-1 | TRBV24-1 | CATSLSGETLHNEQFF
. | TRBJ2-3 | TRBV11-3 | CASSLDGMGDTQYF
few | TRBJ1-6 | TRBV14 | CASSQDGGSPLHF
. | TRBJ2-5 | TRBV2 | CASMRVLETQYF
once | TRBJ2-3 | TRBV29-1 | CSVQIAGASDTQYF
. | TRBJ2-7 | TRBV2 | CASSEIRGGSYEQYF
once | TRBJ1-2 | TRBV5-1 | CASSTSGTGMASTGYTF
. | TRBJ2-7 | TRBV7-9 | CASTGSYEQYF
. | TRBJ1-5 | TRBV6-2/TRBV6-3 | CASSPGGRNQPQHF
. | TRBJ1-2 | TRBV6-1 | CASSEGTGLYGYTF
. | TRBJ2-5 | TRBV2 | CASSEAVGLETQYF
. | TRBJ1-2 | TRBV3-1/TRBV3-2 | CASSQDGVGSRAHGYTF
. | TRBJ1-4 | TRBV7-8 | CASSQMTGAALINEKLFF
few | TRBJ2-2 | TRBV7-9 | CASSPRTSGTGELFF
. | TRBJ1-5 | TRBV6-5 | CASSYGQGNQPQHF
. | TRBJ1-6 | TRBV27 | CASRLTGLRSPLHF
. | TRBJ2-7 | TRBV27 | CASSLNPGYSYEQYF
. | TRBJ2-3 | TRBV6-2/TRBV6-3 | CASSYSPGTDTQYF
few | TRBJ1-2 | TRBV4-3 | CASSPTDRDGYTF
few | TRBJ1-2 | TRBV24-1 | CATSDANRAYGYTF
. | TRBJ1-1 | TRBV19 | CASSIGRGNEAFF
. | TRBJ1-2 | TRBV14 | CASSRSSGQGFYGYTF
. | TRBJ1-4 | TRBV28 | CASSLGGTNEKLFF
. | TRBJ1-1 | TRBV28 | CASRDRDLEAFF
. | TRBJ2-5 | TRBV7-2 | CASSPKGLAGETQYF
. | TRBJ1-2 | TRBV29-1 | CSVFGTDYGYTF
. | TRBJ2-3 | TRBV28 | CASISGGAGTDTQYF
. | TRBJ2-5 | TRBV11-2 | CASSLTPDGAETQYF
. | TRBJ1-1 | TRBV6-2/TRBV6-3 | CASSQEVGHEAFF
few | TRBJ1-6 | TRBV4-1 | CASSQVGKVYNSPLHF
. | TRBJ2-3 | TRBV5-1 | CASSLALAGVDTQYF
. | TRBJ2-7 | TRBV6-5 | CASKSTGSYEQYF
. | TRBJ1-2 | TRBV27 | CASRTGVNYGYTF
. | TRBJ1-4 | TRBV28 | CASGEIMQGEKLFF
. | TRBJ2-2 | TRBV11-2 | CASSQMGGVNTGELFF
. | TRBJ1-2 | TRBV30 | CAWGAGSEGYTF
. | TRBJ2-3 | TRBV2 | CASSEGWTGRTDTQYF
. | TRBJ2-5 | TRBV7-9 | CASSLLGLETQYF
. | TRBJ2-5 | TRBV7-2 | CASSHTGVVETQYF